This TCR beta chain was sequenced during a study of cytomegalovirus exposure and HLA in healthy donors (dated by TCRdb to 2016 to 2017). Regarding the study in general: An earlier analysis of roughly 570 of the donors reported 276 Gb of sequence data and about 120 million unique TCR beta sequences obtained from 150 million to 200 million T cells. An early release that covered approximately 600 HLA-typed donors contained approximately 320 gigabases of sequencing data and about 93 million unique TCR sequences. Of the roughly 400 genotyped donors, 65% to 90% fell in the genetic ancestry cluster associated with self-reported Caucasian donors. The study aimed to test whether cataloging public T cell receptors could reveal signatures of past pathogen exposure. The T cell repertoires of 550 to 850 subjects were profiled by immunosequencing and related to cytomegalovirus serostatus. Besides the first cohort of 666 subjects, a separate validation cohort made up of 120 different subjects was used. High-throughput TCR immunosequencing, statistical association of individual TCRs with disease status, and machine learning were combined to predict cytomegalovirus infection status. To study patterns of TCR occurrence, a later analysis re-analyzed previously published TCR beta repertoires from several hundred donors and added high-resolution HLA genotyping. In the later analysis, no new phenotypic data were used to find candidate immune exposures; instead, reliance was placed on TCR beta sequences and their occurrence across donors. In an earlier analysis of roughly 580 of the donors, high-throughput TCR beta sequencing was used to judge whether each TCR beta V gene segment behaved as functional or pseudogenic. Donor age, sex, ethnicity and CMV serostatus were compiled together with the repertoire data. Genome-wide SNP genotypes for about 55% of the roughly 670 donors were used in a later genetic analysis, which treated that subset as a discovery cohort. All discovery cohort repertoires had been generated on a single sequencing platform. Both class I and class II loci were covered by HLA typing, at four-digit resolution. The number of donors typed differed by locus, with 629-630 for A, B, C, DRB1 and DQB1, approximately 500 for DQA1, some 570 for DPA1, and some 440 for DPB1. About five DR-DQ haplotypes were treated as single units for association and clustering because of strong linkage in the cohort. On average, around 230,000 unique TCR beta nucleotide sequences were sequenced per donor among about 400 genotyped donors of the cohort, with about 19% of those sequences being non-productive.

About this clone: The specificity of this receptor is unknown. No base-level quality is on record; no much larger clone is a single base apart.

The library was produced with the immunoSEQ multiplex PCR assay. The multiplex PCR relied on a mix of 60 forward primers for TCR Vbeta segments and 13 reverse primers for TCR Jbeta segments. The CDR3 region of rearranged TCR beta genes was amplified from genomic DNA with a multiplex PCR assay. On the Illumina HiSeq System, the amplified TCR beta libraries were sequenced as 87-base-pair reads. The source study handled its data this way. Across the 500 to 750 repertoires, a later analysis counted tens of millions of unique TCR beta chains, around 10 million of which were shared by at least two donors. To remove PCR and sequencing errors, raw reads were error-corrected and collapsed into unique sequences using a nearest-neighbor algorithm that merged closely related sequences. To assign V, D and J gene segments, CDR3 sequences were aligned to IMGT reference sequences. For a sequence to be retained, at least a six-nucleotide match to both a V gene segment and a J gene segment was required. Rearrangements were called productive when the CDR3 lacked stop codons and stayed in frame with V and J; all others were non-productive. CDR3 was defined according to IMGT convention as the region running from the second conserved V-encoded cysteine to the conserved J-encoded phenylalanine. The earlier analysis of fewer than 750 of the donors excluded sequences that lacked an unambiguous match to a single V gene segment. An earlier analysis of about 590 of the donors classified V segments as functional when productive rearrangements were above 56.7% and as segregating when the standard deviation between donors was above 5%. A statistical classification framework was developed to diagnose cytomegalovirus status using the catalog of TCR beta chain sequences. V and J gene assignment, in a later analysis, came from comparing TCR nucleotide sequences with IMGT/GENE-DB human TR gene sequences. Using the TCRdist pipeline, a later analysis assigned CDR3 sequences along with most-parsimonious VDJ recombination scenarios. A later analysis defined each TCR beta chain by its CDR3 amino acid sequence plus V-gene family, and excluded reads lacking a unique V-gene family. In a later analysis, 450 to 600 highly shared, low-generation-probability nucleotide sequences were removed to address suspected cross-contamination and a sequencing artifact. In a later analysis, a clonal expansion index was calculated for each public chain from normalized within-repertoire ranks of inferred template counts. In a later analysis, generation probabilities were computed using a VDJ recombination model fitted to out-of-frame rearrangements, and the results were checked against IGoR. Hypergeometric tests were used in a later analysis to score TCR-TCR, TCR-HLA and TCR-CMV co-occurrence, with a repertoire-size bias correction applied to the TCR pairs. A later analysis estimated false discovery rates by permuting HLA or CMV assignments 20 times. In a later analysis, co-occurring TCRs were grouped with DBSCAN, and TCRdist sequence similarity was added when clustering was performed within HLA-allele-positive subsets. For co-occurrence clustering, repertoires with fewer than 30,000 or more than 120,000 public chains were excluded, along with roughly five repertoires with anomalous nucleotide sharing. TCRdb re-hosts the immuneACCESS table, in-frame sequences only. Its copies lack some clones; in the studies checked, an unresolved V gene accounts for under half of them, and the cause for the rest is not known. V, J and clone size were drawn from that table, and D and trimming were deduced from the DNA. This sample has under 300,000 clones in its table, and 86% of those were observed once. The ten largest make up roughly 4% of the sample.

In total, more than 500 healthy bone marrow donors made up the cohort. All cohort members were sampled while nominally healthy, although unrecorded immune exposures were likely present. The donor tested CMV seropositive, placing the donor among the roughly 300 seropositive members of the cohort. Every donor gave a peripheral blood sample, and the peripheral blood mononuclear cells from that sample were used for TCR beta sequencing. Genomic DNA was extracted from the blood cell samples with the Qiagen DNeasy Blood Extraction Kit. Paper-wide results and their limitations: Some IMGT-functional V segments, including TRBV6-2 and TRBV6-3, could not be told apart with the 87-base-pair reads, so those segments were excluded. V-gene and J-gene trimming of TCR beta chains was associated with a missense DCLRE1C variant in a later genetic analysis, and the association was replicated in an independent cohort. CMV serostatus was the only immune exposure information available for the cohort. Linkage disequilibrium might explain the correlated functional status among segregating V segments, but an unknown experimental factor could not be ruled out. In a later analysis, over 15,000 TCR beta sequences were associated with specific HLA alleles at a false discovery rate of 0.05. The sequencing pipeline was judged likely to have produced a cluster of highly shared sequence variants as a technical artifact. The authors suggested that the approach could potentially be extended to other disease states and immunological phenotypes. Across donors, most TCR sequences were observed very rarely, whereas some public TCRs were present in many individuals. According to a later analysis, most CMV-associated TCR beta chains appeared to be HLA-restricted, and the HLA associations seemed to be driven largely by CMV exposure. The earlier analysis of 450 to 700 of the donors excluded around 17 rarely observed V segments, including chromosome 9 orphons, because counts were too low. Because HLA typing was unavailable for some donors at each locus, only the typed subset was used in association tests. Only TCR beta chains were sequenced in this cohort, and the absence of alpha or paired-chain data limited detectable features. When HLA alleles, especially DR and DQ, strongly co-occurred, attributing TCR associations to individual alleles was difficult. A later analysis found that TCR association rates varied across HLA loci, with DRB1 alleles showing the most associated TCRs and HLA-C alleles the fewest. In the study, 150 to 200 TCR beta chains were listed as associated with cytomegalovirus. Several of the top co-occurrence clusters appeared to be linked to parvovirus B19, influenza, CMV and Epstein-Barr virus, according to a later analysis. In a later analysis, HLA-associated TCR beta chains were found to be more clonally expanded and to have lower generation probabilities than equally common non-associated chains. Roughly uniform sequencing depth across donors was assumed in presence/absence analyses, although this assumption may not hold. A further reported finding was that TCR beta sequences accurately predicted the HLA-A and HLA-B alleles for most subjects in the first cohort. A later genetic analysis reported fewer N-insertions in productive TCRs among donors in an Asian-associated ancestry cluster than the roughly 690-donor mean. In vitro tests confirmed that a few of the cytomegalovirus-associated TCR beta chains recognize cytomegalovirus antigens. In an earlier analysis of around 600 of the donors, most TCR beta V segments appeared in productive rearrangements about 87% or about 30% of the time, broadly matching IMGT annotations. The classifier was reported to diagnose cytomegalovirus status with high specificity and sensitivity in both the original and validation cohorts.

The trim is 3 bases for V and 4 bases for J, with a gap of 13 bases between the germline ends. The CDR3 covers 14 residues, taking in both the cysteine and the phenylalanine. Just CDR3 DNA is preserved here, 42 bases in frame from base 1. As encoded in the germline V gene, CDR1 is SGDLS while CDR2 is YYNGEE. Sequenced sample: PBMCs. The sequence joins TRBV9 to TRBJ1-2; 5 matching bases give a weak D call of TRBD1. The receptor's source is a man in his forties in good health and CMV-seropositive. The nucleotide sequence reads TGTGCCAGCAGCGACGCGACAGCATCCTATGGCTACACCTTC. This codes for CASSDATASYGYTF.